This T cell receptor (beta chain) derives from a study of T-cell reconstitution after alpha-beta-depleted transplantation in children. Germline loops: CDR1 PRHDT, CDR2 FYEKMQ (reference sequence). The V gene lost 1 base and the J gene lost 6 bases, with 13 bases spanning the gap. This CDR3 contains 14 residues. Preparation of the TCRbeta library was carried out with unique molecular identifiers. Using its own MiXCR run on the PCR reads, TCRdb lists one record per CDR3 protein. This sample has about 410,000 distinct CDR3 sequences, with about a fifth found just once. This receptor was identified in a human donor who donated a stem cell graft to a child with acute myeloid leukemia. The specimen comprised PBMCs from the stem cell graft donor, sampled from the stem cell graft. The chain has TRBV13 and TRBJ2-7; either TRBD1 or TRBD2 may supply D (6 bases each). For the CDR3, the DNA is TGTGCCAGCAGCTTAGAAGGGGGGACGGCCGAGCAGTACTTC. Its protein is CASSLEGGTAEQYF.